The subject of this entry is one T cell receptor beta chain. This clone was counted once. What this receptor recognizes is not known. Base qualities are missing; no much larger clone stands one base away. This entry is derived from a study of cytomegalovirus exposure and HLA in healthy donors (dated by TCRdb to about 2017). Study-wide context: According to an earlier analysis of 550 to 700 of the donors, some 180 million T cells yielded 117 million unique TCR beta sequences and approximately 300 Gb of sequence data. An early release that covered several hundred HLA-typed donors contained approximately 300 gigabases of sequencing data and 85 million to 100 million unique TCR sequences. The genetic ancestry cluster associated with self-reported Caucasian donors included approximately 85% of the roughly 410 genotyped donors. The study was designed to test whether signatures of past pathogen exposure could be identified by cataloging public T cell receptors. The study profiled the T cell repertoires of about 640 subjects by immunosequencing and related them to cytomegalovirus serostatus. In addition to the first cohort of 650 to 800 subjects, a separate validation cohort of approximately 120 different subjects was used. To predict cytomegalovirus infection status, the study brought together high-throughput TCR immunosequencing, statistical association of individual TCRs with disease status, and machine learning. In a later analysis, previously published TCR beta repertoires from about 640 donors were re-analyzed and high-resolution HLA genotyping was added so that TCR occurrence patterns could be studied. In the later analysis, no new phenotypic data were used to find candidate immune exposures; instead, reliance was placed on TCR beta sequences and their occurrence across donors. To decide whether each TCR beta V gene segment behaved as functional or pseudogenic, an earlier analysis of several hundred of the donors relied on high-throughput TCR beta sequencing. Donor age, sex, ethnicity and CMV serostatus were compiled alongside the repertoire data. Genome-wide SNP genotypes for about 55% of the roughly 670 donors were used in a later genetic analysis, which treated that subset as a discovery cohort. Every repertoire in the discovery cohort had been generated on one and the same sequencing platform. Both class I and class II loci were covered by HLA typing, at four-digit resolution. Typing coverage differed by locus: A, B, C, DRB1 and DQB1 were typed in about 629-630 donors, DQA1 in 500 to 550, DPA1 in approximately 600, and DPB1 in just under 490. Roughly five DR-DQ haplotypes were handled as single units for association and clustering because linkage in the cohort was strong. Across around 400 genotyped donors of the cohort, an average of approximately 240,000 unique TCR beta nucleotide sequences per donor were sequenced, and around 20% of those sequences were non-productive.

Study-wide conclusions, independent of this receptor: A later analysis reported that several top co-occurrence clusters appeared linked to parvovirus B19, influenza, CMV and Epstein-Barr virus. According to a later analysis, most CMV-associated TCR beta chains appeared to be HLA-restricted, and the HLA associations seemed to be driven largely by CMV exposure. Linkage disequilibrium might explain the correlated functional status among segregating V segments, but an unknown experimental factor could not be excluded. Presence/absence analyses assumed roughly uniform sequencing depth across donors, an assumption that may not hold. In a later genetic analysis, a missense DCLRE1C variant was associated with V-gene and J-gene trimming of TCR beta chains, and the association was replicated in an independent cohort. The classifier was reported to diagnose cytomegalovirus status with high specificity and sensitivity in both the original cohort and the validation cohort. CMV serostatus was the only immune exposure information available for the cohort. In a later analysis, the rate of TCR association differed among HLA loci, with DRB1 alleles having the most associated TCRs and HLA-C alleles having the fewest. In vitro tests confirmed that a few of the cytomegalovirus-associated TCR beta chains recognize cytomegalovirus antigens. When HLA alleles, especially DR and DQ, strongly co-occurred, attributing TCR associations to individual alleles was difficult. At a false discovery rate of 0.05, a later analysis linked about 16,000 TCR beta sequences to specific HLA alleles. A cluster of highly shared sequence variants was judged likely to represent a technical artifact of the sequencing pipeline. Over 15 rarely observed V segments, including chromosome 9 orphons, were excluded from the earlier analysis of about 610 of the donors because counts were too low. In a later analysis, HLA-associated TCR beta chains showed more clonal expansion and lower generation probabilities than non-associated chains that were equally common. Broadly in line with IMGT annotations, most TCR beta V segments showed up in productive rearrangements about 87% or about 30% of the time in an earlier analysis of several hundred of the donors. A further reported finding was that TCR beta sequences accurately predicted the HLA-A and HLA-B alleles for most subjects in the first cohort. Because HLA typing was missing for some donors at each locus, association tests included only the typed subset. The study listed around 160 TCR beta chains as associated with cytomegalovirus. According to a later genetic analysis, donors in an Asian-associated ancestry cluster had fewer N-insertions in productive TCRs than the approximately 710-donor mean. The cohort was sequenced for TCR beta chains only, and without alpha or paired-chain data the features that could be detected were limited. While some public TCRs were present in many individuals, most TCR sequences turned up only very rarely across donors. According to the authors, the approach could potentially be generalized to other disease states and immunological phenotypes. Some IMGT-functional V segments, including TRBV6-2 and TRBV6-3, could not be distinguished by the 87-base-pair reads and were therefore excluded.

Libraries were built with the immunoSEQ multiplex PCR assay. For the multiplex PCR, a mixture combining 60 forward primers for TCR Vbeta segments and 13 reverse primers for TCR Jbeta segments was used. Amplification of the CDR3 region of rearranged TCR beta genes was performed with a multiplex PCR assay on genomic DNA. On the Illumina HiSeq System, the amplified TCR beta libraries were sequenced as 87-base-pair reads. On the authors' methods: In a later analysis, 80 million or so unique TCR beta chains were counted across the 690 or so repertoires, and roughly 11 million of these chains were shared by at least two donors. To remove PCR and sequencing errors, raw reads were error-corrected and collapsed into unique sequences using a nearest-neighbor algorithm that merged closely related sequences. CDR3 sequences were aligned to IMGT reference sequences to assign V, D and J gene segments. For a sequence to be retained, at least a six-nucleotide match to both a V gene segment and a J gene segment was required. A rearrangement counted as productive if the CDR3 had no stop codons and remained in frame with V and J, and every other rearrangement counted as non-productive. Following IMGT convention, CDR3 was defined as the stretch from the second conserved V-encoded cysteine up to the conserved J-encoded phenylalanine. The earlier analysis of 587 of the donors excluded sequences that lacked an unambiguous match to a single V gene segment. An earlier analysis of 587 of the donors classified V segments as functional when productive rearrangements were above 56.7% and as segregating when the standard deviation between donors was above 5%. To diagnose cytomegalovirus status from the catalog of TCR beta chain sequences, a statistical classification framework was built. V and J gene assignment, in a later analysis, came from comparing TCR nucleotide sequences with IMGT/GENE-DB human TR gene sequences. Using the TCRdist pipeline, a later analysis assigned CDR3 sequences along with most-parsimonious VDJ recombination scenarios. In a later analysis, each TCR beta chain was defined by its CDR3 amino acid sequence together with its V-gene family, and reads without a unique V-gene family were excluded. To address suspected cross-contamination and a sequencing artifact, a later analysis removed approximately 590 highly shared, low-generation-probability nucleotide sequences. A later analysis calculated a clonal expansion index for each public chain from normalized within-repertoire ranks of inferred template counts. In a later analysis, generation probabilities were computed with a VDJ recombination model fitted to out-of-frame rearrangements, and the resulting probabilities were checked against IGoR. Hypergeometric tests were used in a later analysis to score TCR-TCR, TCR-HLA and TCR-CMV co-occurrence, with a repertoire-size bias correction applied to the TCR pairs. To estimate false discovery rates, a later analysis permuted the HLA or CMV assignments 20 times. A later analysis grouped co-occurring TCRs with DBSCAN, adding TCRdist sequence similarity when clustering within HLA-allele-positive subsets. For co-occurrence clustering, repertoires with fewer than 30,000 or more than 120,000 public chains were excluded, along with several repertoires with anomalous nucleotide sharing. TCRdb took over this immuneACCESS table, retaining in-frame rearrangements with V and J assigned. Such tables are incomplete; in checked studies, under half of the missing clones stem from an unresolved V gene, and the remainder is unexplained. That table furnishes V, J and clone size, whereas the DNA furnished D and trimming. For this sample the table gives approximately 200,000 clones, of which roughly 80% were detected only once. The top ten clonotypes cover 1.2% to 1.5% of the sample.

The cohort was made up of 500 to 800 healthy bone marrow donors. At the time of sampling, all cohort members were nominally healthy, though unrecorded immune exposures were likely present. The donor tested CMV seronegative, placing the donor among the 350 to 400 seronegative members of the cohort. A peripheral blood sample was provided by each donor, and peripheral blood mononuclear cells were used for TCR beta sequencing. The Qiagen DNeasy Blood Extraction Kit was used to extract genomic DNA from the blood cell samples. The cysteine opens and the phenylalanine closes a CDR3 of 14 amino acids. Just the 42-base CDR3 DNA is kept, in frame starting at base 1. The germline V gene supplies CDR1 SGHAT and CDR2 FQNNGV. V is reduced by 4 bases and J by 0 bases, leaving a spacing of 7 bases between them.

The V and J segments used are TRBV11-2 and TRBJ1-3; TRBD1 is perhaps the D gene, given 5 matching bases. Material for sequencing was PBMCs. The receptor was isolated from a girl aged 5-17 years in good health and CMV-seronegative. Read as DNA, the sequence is TGTGCCAGCAGCTCAGGGATCTCTGGAAACACCATATATTTT. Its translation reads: CASSSGISGNTIYF. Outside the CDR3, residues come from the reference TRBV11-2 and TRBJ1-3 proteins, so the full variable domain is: EAGVAQSPRYKIIEKRQSVAFWCNPISGHATLYWYQQILGQGPKLLIQFQNNGVVDDSQLPKDRFSAERLKGVDSTLKIQPAKLEDSAVYLCASSSGISGNTIYFGEGSWLTVV.